These T cell receptor beta chains were read from a single sample in a study of lymphopenia after photon versus proton radiotherapy. Profiling relied on immunoSEQ multiplex PCR, and the TCRdb table lists in-frame clones only, not all of them. The sample holds over 50,000 clones; more than 75% are singletons and the top ten take 2% to 3%. Here the sequenced sample was peripheral blood, taken from a patient treated with photon-based radiotherapy. The receptors stem from a middle-aged man with gastric cancer. CDR3s include the opening cysteine and the closing phenylalanine or tryptophan. A D gene is named only where the DNA matches it firmly. A clone size is listed for some rows: how often the clone was seen (once, few, many), or a class if it is expanded.

V: TRBV4-1; D: TRBD1; J: TRBJ1-2; size: NA; DNA: TGCGCCAGCGGCAGGTATGGGACAGGGCTCGGCTACACCTTC; CDR3: CASGRYGTGLGYTF
V: TRBV5-4; D: NA; J: TRBJ1-2; size: NA; DNA: TGTGCCAGCACGACATGGGGTTTAGAGTATGGCTACACCTTC; CDR3: CASTTWGLEYGYTF
V: TRBV14; D: NA; J: TRBJ1-4; size: NA; DNA: TGTGCCAGCAGCCCCCTGGGGGTAAAACTGTTTTTT; CDR3: CASSPLGVKLFF
V: TRBV11-1; D: TRBD1; J: TRBJ1-4; size: NA; DNA: TGTGCCAGCAGCTCTACGGGGGACAGAAATGAAAAACTGTTTTTT; CDR3: CASSSTGDRNEKLFF
V: TRBV19; D: TRBD2; J: TRBJ2-5; size: NA; DNA: TGTGCCAGCAGCGGGGGGCCCCAAGAGACCCAGTACTTC; CDR3: CASSGGPQETQYF
V: TRBV11-2; D: NA; J: TRBJ2-1; size: NA; DNA: TGTGCCAGCAGCCCCCAGGAGGGGGCCTCCAACAATGAGCAGTTCTTC; CDR3: CASSPQEGASNNEQFF
V: TRBV10-3; D: TRBD1; J: TRBJ1-2; size: NA; DNA: TGTGCCATCAGTGAGTCGACAGGGTCAGAGGGCTACACCTTC; CDR3: CAISESTGSEGYTF
V: TRBV5-6; D: NA; J: TRBJ2-5; size: NA; DNA: TGTGCCAGCAGCTTAACCGTAGGAGAGACCCAGTACTTC; CDR3: CASSLTVGETQYF
V: TRBV7-2; D: NA; J: TRBJ2-6; size: NA; DNA: TGTGCCAGCAGCTTAACTGGGCACCCCACTGGGGCCAACGTCCTGACTTTC; CDR3: CASSLTGHPTGANVLTF
V: TRBV5-5; D: NA; J: TRBJ1-4; size: once; DNA: TGTGCCAGCAGCTTTTATGCAACTAATGAAAAACTGTTTTTT; CDR3: CASSFYATNEKLFF
V: TRBV5-6; D: NA; J: TRBJ2-7; size: NA; DNA: TGTGCCAGCAGCTTGGCCCCGGGACAAACTTACGAGCAGTACTTC; CDR3: CASSLAPGQTYEQYF
V: TRBV6-1; D: TRBD1; J: TRBJ2-5; size: NA; DNA: TGTGCCAGCGGAATCCGGACAGGGGGGGAGACCCAGTACTTC; CDR3: CASGIRTGGETQYF
V: TRBV7-2; D: NA; J: TRBJ1-2; size: NA; DNA: TGTGCCAGCAGCCCCTCGCCGGGGTCTAACTATGGCTACACCTTC; CDR3: CASSPSPGSNYGYTF
V: TRBV2; D: NA; J: TRBJ2-5; size: NA; DNA: TGTGCCAGCACCATCGGGCGTAGAAAAGAGACCCAGTACTTC; CDR3: CASTIGRRKETQYF
V: TRBV18; D: NA; J: TRBJ2-5; size: NA; DNA: TGTGCCAGCTCACCCGAAGGGACAACCCAAGGGACCCAGTACTTC; CDR3: CASSPEGTTQGTQYF
V: TRBV30; D: TRBD2; J: TRBJ2-1; size: NA; DNA: TGTGCCTGGAGTCCGTTAGCGGGGGGAGAGATTTTCTTC; CDR3: CAWSPLAGGEIFF
V: TRBV9; D: NA; J: TRBJ1-2; size: few; DNA: TGTGCCAGCAGCGTAGGTCCCAAAACAAACTATGGCTACACCTTC; CDR3: CASSVGPKTNYGYTF
V: TRBV4-3; D: NA; J: TRBJ2-3; size: NA; DNA: TGCGCCAGCAGCCAAGGTGCGGGGACGCAGTATTTT; CDR3: CASSQGAGTQYF
V: TRBV7-2; D: NA; J: TRBJ2-1; size: NA; DNA: TGTGCCAGCAGCTTAGAGGGACCAGGTGAGCAGTTCTTC; CDR3: CASSLEGPGEQFF
V: TRBV2; D: NA; J: TRBJ2-7; size: NA; DNA: TGTGCCAGCATCGACGACGGGGCCTACGAGCAGTACTTC; CDR3: CASIDDGAYEQYF
V: TRBV2; D: NA; J: TRBJ1-5; size: NA; DNA: TGTGCCAGCAGTGAGGGGTTAAGCAATCAGCCCCAGCATTTT; CDR3: CASSEGLSNQPQHF
V: TRBV18; D: TRBD1; J: TRBJ1-5; size: NA; DNA: TGTGCCAGCTCACTACAGGGGGCTGTCAATCAGCCCCAGCATTTT; CDR3: CASSLQGAVNQPQHF
V: TRBV7-3; D: TRBD1; J: TRBJ1-2; size: few; DNA: TGTGCCAGCAGCTTAAACCCCTCTGACAGGGAAAAAACCTTC; CDR3: CASSLNPSDREKTF
V: TRBV6-5; D: NA; J: TRBJ1-2; size: NA; DNA: TGTGCCAGCAGTTACTCGGCGGTCTATGGCTACACCTTC; CDR3: CASSYSAVYGYTF
V: TRBV7-9; D: NA; J: TRBJ1-1; size: NA; DNA: TGTGCCAGCAGCCTACGGGGCGCAGGGCCGAACACTGAAGCTTTCTTT; CDR3: CASSLRGAGPNTEAFF
V: TRBV6-6; D: NA; J: TRBJ1-1; size: NA; DNA: TGTGCCACCGGGATCACGAACTACAGTGAAGCTTTCTTT; CDR3: CATGITNYSEAFF
V: TRBV7-9; D: NA; J: TRBJ2-7; size: NA; DNA: TGTGCCAGCAGCCCCGGACAGCCGCCGCAGTACTTC; CDR3: CASSPGQPPQYF
V: TRBV7-2; D: NA; J: TRBJ2-5; size: NA; DNA: TGTGCCAGCAGCCAAAGGAGGTATCAAGAGACCCAGTACTTC; CDR3: CASSQRRYQETQYF
V: TRBV10-3; D: TRBD1; J: TRBJ2-1; size: NA; DNA: TGTGCCATCAGTGAGGACAGGGCACACTCCTACAATGAGCAGTTCTTC; CDR3: CAISEDRAHSYNEQFF
V: TRBV2; D: NA; J: TRBJ2-7; size: NA; DNA: TGTGCCAGCAGGGCCGGAGCCTACGAGCAGTACTTC; CDR3: CASRAGAYEQYF
V: TRBV6-5; D: NA; J: TRBJ1-2; size: NA; DNA: TGTGCCAGCAGTTCCGACATGGATGGCTACACCTTC; CDR3: CASSSDMDGYTF
V: TRBV19; D: NA; J: TRBJ1-6; size: NA; DNA: TGTGCCAGTAGTATACGGTTGAAGGTTGCGTCACCCCTCCACTTT; CDR3: CASSIRLKVASPLHF
V: TRBV5-4; D: NA; J: TRBJ1-6; size: NA; DNA: TGTGCCAGCAGCTTGGGTAATTCACCCCTCCACTTT; CDR3: CASSLGNSPLHF
V: TRBV6-4; D: NA; J: TRBJ2-3; size: NA; DNA: TGTGCCAGCAGCACCTCCTGGACAGGCACAGATACGCAGTATTTT; CDR3: CASSTSWTGTDTQYF
V: TRBV6-1; D: NA; J: TRBJ2-7; size: once; DNA: TGTGCCAGCAGTGAAAGGCCAGGGAGAGGGTACGAGCAGTACTTC; CDR3: CASSERPGRGYEQYF
V: TRBV11-3; D: TRBD1; J: TRBJ2-2; size: NA; DNA: TGTGCCAGCAGCGCTAACAGGGGTGGTGCAACCGGGGAGCTGTTTTTT; CDR3: CASSANRGGATGELFF
V: TRBV2; D: NA; J: TRBJ1-5; size: few; DNA: TGTGCCAGCAGTGAGGGCTCAGGGTGGCGGCCCCAGCATTTT; CDR3: CASSEGSGWRPQHF
V: TRBV7-9; D: NA; J: TRBJ1-1; size: NA; DNA: TGTGCCAGCAGCTTAGTAACGGTGGAAGCTTTCTTT; CDR3: CASSLVTVEAFF
V: TRBV5-6; D: NA; J: TRBJ1-6; size: NA; DNA: TGTGCCAGCAGCTTGGGCTTCGGTGGTTCACCCCTCCACTTT; CDR3: CASSLGFGGSPLHF
V: TRBV6-6; D: NA; J: TRBJ1-2; size: NA; DNA: TGTGCCAGCAGCAAGGGGGGAAGTAACTATGGCTACACCTTC; CDR3: CASSKGGSNYGYTF
V: TRBV2; D: NA; J: TRBJ1-2; size: few; DNA: TGTGCCACCACACAGGTGGCTAACTATGGCTACACCTTC; CDR3: CATTQVANYGYTF
V: TRBV9; D: NA; J: TRBJ2-5; size: NA; DNA: TGTGCCAGCAGCGCACAAAGGGGGGAACAAGAGACCCAGTACTTC; CDR3: CASSAQRGEQETQYF
V: TRBV9; D: TRBD2; J: TRBJ2-1; size: NA; DNA: TGTGCCAGCAGCGTAGGAGTAGCGGGGGGGTTTGAGCAGTTCTTC; CDR3: CASSVGVAGGFEQFF
V: TRBV27; D: NA; J: TRBJ2-3; size: NA; DNA: TGTGCCAGCAGTTTAAGCGGTGGGACCGGGGGTACGCAGTATTTT; CDR3: CASSLSGGTGGTQYF
V: TRBV27; D: NA; J: TRBJ1-2; size: NA; DNA: TGTGCCAGCAGTCTTACGGGACAAACTAACTATGGCTACACCTTC; CDR3: CASSLTGQTNYGYTF
V: TRBV10-3; D: NA; J: TRBJ1-2; size: few; DNA: TGTGCCATCAGTGAGGGCAGGGAGAACTATGGCTACACCTTC; CDR3: CAISEGRENYGYTF
V: TRBV6-1; D: NA; J: TRBJ1-1; size: NA; DNA: TGTGCCAGCACGGGGGCGGGGAACACTGAAGCTTTCTTT; CDR3: CASTGAGNTEAFF
V: TRBV18; D: NA; J: TRBJ2-7; size: NA; DNA: TGTGCCAGCTCACCCAGGGCTGAGTCGGGGAACGAGCAGTACTTC; CDR3: CASSPRAESGNEQYF
V: TRBV19; D: TRBD1; J: TRBJ1-2; size: NA; DNA: TGTGCCAGCGCTCTTACCGGGACAGGGACCGGTGGCTACACCTTC; CDR3: CASALTGTGTGGYTF
V: TRBV5-1; D: NA; J: TRBJ1-4; size: NA; DNA: TGCGCCAGCAGCCGCCAGGGCGGTGAACAACTGTTTTTT; CDR3: CASSRQGGEQLFF
V: TRBV6-6; D: NA; J: TRBJ1-2; size: NA; DNA: TGTGCCAGCAGTTACTCGCAGGTGGGAGGCTACACCTTC; CDR3: CASSYSQVGGYTF
V: TRBV6-5; D: TRBD1; J: TRBJ1-1; size: NA; DNA: TGTGCCAGCATTCGACAGGGGAACACTGAAGCTTTCTTT; CDR3: CASIRQGNTEAFF
V: TRBV19; D: NA; J: TRBJ1-3; size: NA; DNA: TGTGCCAGTAGTAAGACAAGCGGAACTGGAAACACCATATATTTT; CDR3: CASSKTSGTGNTIYF
V: TRBV7-6; D: NA; J: TRBJ2-7; size: NA; DNA: TGTGCCAGCAGCTTTACCAGCTCCTACGAGCAGTACTTC; CDR3: CASSFTSSYEQYF
V: TRBV7-9; D: NA; J: TRBJ1-5; size: NA; DNA: TGTGCCAGCAGCCCTGCGGGATCCGTCGATCAGCCCCAGCATTTT; CDR3: CASSPAGSVDQPQHF
V: TRBV5-4; D: NA; J: TRBJ1-3; size: few; DNA: TGTGCCAGCAGCTCAGCCCTTCGAAACACCATATATTTT; CDR3: CASSSALRNTIYF
V: TRBV7-2; D: NA; J: TRBJ2-7; size: NA; DNA: TGTGCCAGCAGCTTGGAAGGGAGGAAGTACTTC; CDR3: CASSLEGRKYF
V: TRBV9; D: NA; J: TRBJ1-1; size: NA; DNA: TGTGCCAGCAGCGTAGGGGCCACTGAAGCTTTCTTT; CDR3: CASSVGATEAFF